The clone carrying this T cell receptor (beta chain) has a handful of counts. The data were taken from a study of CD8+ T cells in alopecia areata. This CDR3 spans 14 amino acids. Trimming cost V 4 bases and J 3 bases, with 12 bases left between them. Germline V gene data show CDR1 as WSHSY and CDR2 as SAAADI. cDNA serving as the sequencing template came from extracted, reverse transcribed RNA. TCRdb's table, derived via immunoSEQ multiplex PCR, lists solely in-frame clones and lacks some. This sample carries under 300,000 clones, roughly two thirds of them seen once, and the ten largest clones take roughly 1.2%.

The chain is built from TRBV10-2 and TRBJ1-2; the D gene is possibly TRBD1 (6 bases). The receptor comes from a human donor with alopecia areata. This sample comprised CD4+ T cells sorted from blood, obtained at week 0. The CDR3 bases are TGCGCCAGCAGTGGACAGGCTTTTTACTATGGCTACACCTTC. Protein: CASSGQAFYYGYTF.